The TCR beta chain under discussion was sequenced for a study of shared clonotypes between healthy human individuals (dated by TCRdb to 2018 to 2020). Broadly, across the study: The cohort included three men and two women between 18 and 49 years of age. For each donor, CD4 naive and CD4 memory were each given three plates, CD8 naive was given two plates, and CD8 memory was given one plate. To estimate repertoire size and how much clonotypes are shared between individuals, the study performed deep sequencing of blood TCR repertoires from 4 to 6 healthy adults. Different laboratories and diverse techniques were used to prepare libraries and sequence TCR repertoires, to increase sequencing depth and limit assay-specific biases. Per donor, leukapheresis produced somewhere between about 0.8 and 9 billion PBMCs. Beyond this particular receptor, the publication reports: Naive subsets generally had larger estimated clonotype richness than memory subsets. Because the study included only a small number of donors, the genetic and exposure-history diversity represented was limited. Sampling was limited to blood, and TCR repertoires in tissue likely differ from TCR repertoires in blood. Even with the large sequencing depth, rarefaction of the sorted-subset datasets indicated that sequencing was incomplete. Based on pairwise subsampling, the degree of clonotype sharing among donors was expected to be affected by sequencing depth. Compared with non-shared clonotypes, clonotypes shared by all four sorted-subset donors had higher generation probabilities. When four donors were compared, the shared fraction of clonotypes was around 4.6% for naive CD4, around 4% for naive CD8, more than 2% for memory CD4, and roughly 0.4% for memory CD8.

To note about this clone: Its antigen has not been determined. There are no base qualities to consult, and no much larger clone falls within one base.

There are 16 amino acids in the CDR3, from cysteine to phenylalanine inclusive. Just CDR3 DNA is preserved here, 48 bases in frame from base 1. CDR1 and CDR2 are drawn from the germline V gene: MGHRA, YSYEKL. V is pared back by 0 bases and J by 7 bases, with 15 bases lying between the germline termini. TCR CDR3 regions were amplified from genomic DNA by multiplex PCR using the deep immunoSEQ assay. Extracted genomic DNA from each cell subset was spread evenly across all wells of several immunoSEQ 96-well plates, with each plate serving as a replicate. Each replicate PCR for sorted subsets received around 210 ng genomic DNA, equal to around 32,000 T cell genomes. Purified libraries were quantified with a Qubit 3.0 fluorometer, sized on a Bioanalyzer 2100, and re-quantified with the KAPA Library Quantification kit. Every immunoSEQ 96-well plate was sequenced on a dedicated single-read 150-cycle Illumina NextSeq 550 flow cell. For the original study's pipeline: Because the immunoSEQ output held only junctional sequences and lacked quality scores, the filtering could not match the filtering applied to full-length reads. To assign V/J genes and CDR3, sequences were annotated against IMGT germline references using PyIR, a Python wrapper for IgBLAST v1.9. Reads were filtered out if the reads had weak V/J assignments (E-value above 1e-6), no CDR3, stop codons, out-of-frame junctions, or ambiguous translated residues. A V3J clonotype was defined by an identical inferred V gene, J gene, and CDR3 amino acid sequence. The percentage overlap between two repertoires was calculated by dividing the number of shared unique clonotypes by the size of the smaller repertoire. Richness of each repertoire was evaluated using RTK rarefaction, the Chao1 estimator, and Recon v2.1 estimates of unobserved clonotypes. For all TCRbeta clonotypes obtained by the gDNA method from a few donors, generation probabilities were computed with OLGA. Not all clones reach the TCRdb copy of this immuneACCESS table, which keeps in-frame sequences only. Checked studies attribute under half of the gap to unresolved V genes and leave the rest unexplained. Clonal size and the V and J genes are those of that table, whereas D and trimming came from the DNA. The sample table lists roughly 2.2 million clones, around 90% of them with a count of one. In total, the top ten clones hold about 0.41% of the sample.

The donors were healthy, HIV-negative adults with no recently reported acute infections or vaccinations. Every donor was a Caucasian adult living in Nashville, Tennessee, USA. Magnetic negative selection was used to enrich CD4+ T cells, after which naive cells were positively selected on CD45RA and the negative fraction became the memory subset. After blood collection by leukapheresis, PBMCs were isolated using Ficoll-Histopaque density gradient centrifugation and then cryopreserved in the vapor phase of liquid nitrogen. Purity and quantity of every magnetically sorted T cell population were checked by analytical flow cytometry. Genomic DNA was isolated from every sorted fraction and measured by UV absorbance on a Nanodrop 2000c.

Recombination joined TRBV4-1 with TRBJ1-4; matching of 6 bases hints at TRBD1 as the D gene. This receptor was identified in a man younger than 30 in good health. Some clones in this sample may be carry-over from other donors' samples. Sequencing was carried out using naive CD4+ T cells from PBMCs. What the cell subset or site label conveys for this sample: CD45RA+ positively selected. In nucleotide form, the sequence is TGCGCCAGCAGCCAAGATTTCCTGGGGGCGAGTGAAAAACTGTTTTTT. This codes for CASSQDFLGASEKLFF.